This TCR beta chain was sequenced in a study of cytomegalovirus exposure and HLA in healthy donors. CDR3 size: 14 residues. Germline CDR1 and CDR2: MGHRA and YSYEKL. Trimming stripped 0 bases from V and 2 bases from J, with 6 bases between. 60 Vbeta and 13 Jbeta primers were used in PCR. The repertoire was sequenced with immunoSEQ multiplex PCR; TCRdb's copy has only in-frame clones and lacks some. The profile shows roughly 200,000 clones, 70% to 80% of them singletons. Sequencing was done on a sample of PBMCs. The sequence was obtained from a man aged 25 to 40 in good health and CMV-seronegative. V usage is TRBV4-1 and J usage is TRBJ2-3; D not certain. The CDR3 region is CASSQDLNTDTQYF. As DNA, the CDR3 is TGCGCCAGCAGCCAAGACCTTAACACAGATACGCAGTATTTT.